The 18 T cell receptor beta chains below were found in one sample sequenced in a study of blood T cell repertoires in COVID-19. TCRdb's copy holds only in-frame clones and misses some; the assay was immunoSEQ multiplex PCR. Of about 83,000 clones listed, about 88% are singletons. The sample taken for sequencing was peripheral blood. These receptor sequences come from a man older than 75 with active or convalescent COVID-19.

This clone was picked up one time. V gene TRBV2 combines with J gene TRBJ1-2, with unresolved D. The ends were cut back, 1 base at V and 0 bases at J, with 9 bases in the middle. Per germline, CDR1 SNHLY and CDR2 FYNNEI. The CDR3 sequence is 15 residues long. The CDR3 DNA is TGTGCCAGCAGTGAAGGTGCCGGGACTAACTATGGCTACACCTTC. Its protein is CASSEGAGTNYGYTF.

This clone was recorded once. The J gene is TRBJ2-3, the V gene TRBV7-9; 8 bases map to TRBD2. The CDR3 contains 15 residues. V trimming: 4 bases; J trimming: 6 bases; junction bases outside the gene matches: 9. Germline loops: CDR1 SEHNR, CDR2 FQNEAQ (reference sequence). As DNA, the CDR3 is TGTGCCAGCAGCTGGATGGTAGCGGGATGGGATACGCAGTATTTT. Amino acid sequence: CASSWMVAGWDTQYF.

This chain links TRBV27 with TRBJ2-1; perhaps TRBD1 as D (5 bases). Germline V lookup: CDR1 MNHEY, CDR2 SMNVEV (reference sequence). The CDR3 spans 14 residues. V lost 4 bases to trimming and J lost 9 bases, with 16 bases between them. DNA for the CDR3: TGTGCCAGCAGTTCCAACATGGGGCGGTTTGAGCAGTTCTTC. Its translation: CASSSNMGRFEQFF.

The gene calls are TRBV7-6 and TRBJ2-7; TRBD1 aligns across 7 bases. This CDR3 is 15 amino acids long. Trimming at V came to 5 bases and at J to 4 bases, leaving 11 bases not matched to a gene. Germline V gene data show CDR1 as SGHVS and CDR2 as FNYEAQ. The CDR3 here is CASSTPRQGLYEQYV. CDR3 nucleotide sequence: TGTGCCAGCAGCACCCCGAGACAGGGCCTATACGAGCAGTACGTC.

This chain joins TRBV11-2 and TRBJ1-4, with TRBD1 matching over 9 bases. CDR3 size: 14 residues. Per germline, CDR1 SGHAT and CDR2 FQNNGV. V was pared by 6 bases and J by 6 bases, with 5 bases of the junction left unmatched. CDR3: CASSPTGGHEKLFF. The DNA of the CDR3 is TGTGCCAGCAGTCCCACAGGGGGCCATGAAAAACTGTTTTTT.

The chain combines TRBV28 with TRBJ1-5; 8 positions agree with TRBD1. CDR1 MDHEN and CDR2 SYDVKM come from the germline V gene. The CDR3 is 16 amino acids. V dropped 3 bases and J dropped 6; count of bases not matched to a gene: 10. The DNA for the CDR3 is TGTGCCAGCAGTTTGCGACTTACAGGGGGGCCTCAGCCCCAGCATTTT. The encoded protein is CASSLRLTGGPQPQHF.

The rearrangement links TRBV5-8 to TRBJ2-7; D is undetermined. The germline V gene has CDR1 SGHTS and CDR2 YDEGEE. The CDR3 runs 12 residues. The V gene lost 5 bases and the J gene lost 0 bases, with 6 bases spanning the gap. The CDR3, as DNA: TGTGCCAGCAGGTCCAACTCCTACGAGCAGTACGTC. This encodes CASRSNSYEQYV.

The chain couples TRBV6-5 to TRBJ2-7, with 9 positions matching TRBD1. With 8 bases clipped from V and 0 bases from J, the junction kept 5 bases outside the gene matches. This CDR3 is built from 14 residues. Germline CDR1 and CDR2: MNHEY and SVGAGI. CDR3 coding DNA: TGTGCCAGCTCCCGGACAGGGGCCTCCTACGAGCAGTACGTC. Protein sequence: CASSRTGASYEQYV.

Only one count was recorded for this clone. The chain is built from TRBV7-9 and TRBJ2-7; a possible D gene is TRBD1 (5 bases). The V end lost 5 bases, the J end lost 3 bases, and 8 bases lay between the germline ends. Germline CDR1 and CDR2: SEHNR and FQNEAQ (reference sequence). The length of the CDR3 is 12 residues. As DNA, the CDR3 is TGTGCCAGCAGCATGGACAACTACGAGCAGTACGTC. It translates to CASSMDNYEQYV.

The chain employs TRBV5-1 and TRBJ2-3, with 7 bases fitting TRBD2. The CDR3 spans 12 residues. From germline, CDR1 is SGHRS and CDR2 YFSETQ. The J segment lost 4 bases and the V segment lost 6 bases, leaving 2 bases of the junction unmatched. CDR3 sequence reads: CASMAGADTQYF. The CDR3 DNA follows: TGCGCCAGCATGGCGGGAGCAGATACGCAGTATTTT. Full variable domain (outside the CDR3, taken from reference TRBV5-1 and TRBJ2-3): KAGVTQTPRYLIKTRGQQVTLSCSPISGHRSVSWYQQTPGQGLQFLFEYFSETQRNKGNFPGRFSGRQFSNSRSEMNVSTLELGDSALYLCASMAGADTQYFGPGTRLTVL.

In this sample, this clone turned up once. The V and J genes are TRBV28 and TRBJ1-2; maybe TRBD1 (6 bases). The CDR3 contains 18 residues. The V and J ends lost 5 bases and 5 bases respectively, with 27 bases between them. Germline lookup yields CDR1 MDHEN and CDR2 SYDVKM. CDR3 protein: CASSPRPGTRMGTYGYTF. The CDR3 nucleotides are TGTGCCAGCAGTCCCCGTCCCGGGACAAGAATGGGAACTTATGGCTACACCTTC.

There are a few counts of this clone. The chain uses TRBV29-1 and TRBJ1-1; 8 bases are a match to TRBD1. CDR1 and CDR2 from the germline V gene are SQVTM and ANQGSEA. V lost 7 bases to trimming and J lost 1 base; unmatched junction nucleotides: 2. The CDR3 contains 12 residues. The CDR3 sequence: CSAGQGNTEAFF. For the CDR3, the DNA is TGCAGCGCAGGACAGGGGAACACTGAAGCTTTCTTT.

The rearrangement uses TRBV12-3 or TRBV12-4 and TRBJ1-6; 9 bases are shared with TRBD1. The CDR3 is 13 residues long. V dropped 7 bases and J dropped 14; count of bases not matched to a gene: 9. The CDR3 bases are TGTGCCAGCACGCCGGGACAGGGTATATCCCTCCACTTT. Translation gives CASTPGQGISLHF.

This chain joins TRBV27 and TRBJ1-2; 9 bases align to TRBD1. This CDR3 comprises 16 residues. Germline CDR1 and CDR2: MNHEY and SMNVEV (reference sequence). V was clipped by 6 bases and J by 4 bases; unmatched bases: 12. CDR3 amino acids: CASSHITGQGLYGYTF. The DNA for the CDR3 is TGTGCCAGCAGCCATATAACGGGACAGGGCCTCTATGGCTACACCTTC.

The CDR3 protein is CAGRTVSGNTIYF. The CDR3 DNA follows: TGTGCCGGACGGACAGTCTCTGGAAACACCATATATTTT. V and J are TRBV7-3 and TRBJ1-3, with D perhaps matching TRBD1 (6 bases). The V gene's germline CDR1 is SGHTA and CDR2 FQGTGA. V was shortened by 11 bases and J by 0 bases, with 11 bases between the two germline ends. The CDR3 covers 13 residues.

The chain has TRBV19 and TRBJ2-1; 14 bases are a match to TRBD2. Germline values: CDR1 LNHDA, CDR2 SQIVND (reference sequence). V was clipped by 6 bases and J by 2 bases; unmatched bases: 9. The CDR3 is 18 amino acids. The CDR3, as DNA: TGTGCCAGTAGGGGCCCGACTAGCGGGAGGGGCCCCTACAATGAGCAGTTCTTC. Translating gives CASRGPTSGRGPYNEQFF.

The count of this clone is one. The chain is built from TRBV18 and TRBJ1-5, with 10 bases matching TRBD1. J lost 5 bases, V lost 0 bases, and 1 base had no gene match. Germline V gene sequence: CDR1 KGHSH, CDR2 LQKENI. There are 15 residues in the CDR3. Written as DNA, the CDR3 is TGTGCCAGCTCACCACCGGGACAGGGGTATCAGCCCCAGCATTTT. Translated, it gives CASSPPGQGYQPQHF. Complete variable domain (other parts from reference TRBV18 and TRBJ1-5): NAGVMQNPRHLVRRRGQEARLRCSPMKGHSHVYWYRQLPEEGLKFMVYLQKENIIDESGMPKERFSAEFPKEGPSILRIQQVVRGDSAAYFCASSPPGQGYQPQHFGDGTRLSIL.

The V and J genes are TRBV19 and TRBJ1-4; D uncertain. The V gene's germline CDR1 is LNHDA and CDR2 SQIVND (reference sequence). There are 15 residues in the CDR3. V lost 3 bases to trimming and J lost 7 bases, with 15 bases between them. The CDR3 here is CASSMGMVEGEKLFF. The CDR3 nucleotides read TGTGCCAGTAGTATGGGTATGGTCGAGGGTGAAAAACTGTTTTTT.